This T cell receptor (beta chain) stems from a study of T cell responses to AZD1222 COVID-19 vaccine. Profiling relied on immunoSEQ multiplex PCR, and the TCRdb table lists in-frame clones only, not all of them. The profile shows 130,000 to 150,000 clones, approximately 78% of them singletons. Overall study findings and caveats: As reported, nearly half of all spike-specific TCRs target variant regions that are unmutated.

Note on this clone: The antigen is not known.

The CDR3 runs to 19 residues. Trimming removed 0 bases at V and 4 bases at J, with 22 bases between. Germline assignment: CDR1 LNHDA and CDR2 SQIVND (reference sequence). The starting material was peripheral blood, obtained on day 0 of MenACWY control vaccination. The V and J genes are TRBV19 and TRBJ1-5; weak D call: TRBD1 (6 bases). This sequence was found in an adult in good health. CDR3 in DNA: TGTGCCAGTAGTATAGAAGGGGGGGCTTTACAGGGTCCGAATCAGCCCCAGCATTTT. The encoded protein is CASSIEGGALQGPNQPQHF.